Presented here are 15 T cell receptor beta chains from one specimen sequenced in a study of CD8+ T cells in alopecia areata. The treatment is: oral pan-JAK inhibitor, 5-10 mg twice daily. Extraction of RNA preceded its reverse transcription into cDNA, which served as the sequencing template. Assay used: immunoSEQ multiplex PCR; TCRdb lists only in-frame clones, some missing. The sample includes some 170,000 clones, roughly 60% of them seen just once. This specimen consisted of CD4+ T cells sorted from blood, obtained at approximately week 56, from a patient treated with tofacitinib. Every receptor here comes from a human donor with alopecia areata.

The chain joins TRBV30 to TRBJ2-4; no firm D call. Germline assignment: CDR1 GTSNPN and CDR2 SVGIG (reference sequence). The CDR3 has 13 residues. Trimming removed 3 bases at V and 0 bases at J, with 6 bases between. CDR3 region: CAWSGIAKNIQYF. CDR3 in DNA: TGTGCCTGGAGCGGAATAGCCAAAAACATTCAGTACTTC. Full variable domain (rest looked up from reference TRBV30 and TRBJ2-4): SQTIHQWPATLVQPVGSPLSLECTVEGTSNPNLYWYRQAAGRGLQLLFYSVGIGQISSEVPQNLSASRPQDRQFILSSKKLLLSDSGFYLCAWSGIAKNIQYFGAGTRLSVL.

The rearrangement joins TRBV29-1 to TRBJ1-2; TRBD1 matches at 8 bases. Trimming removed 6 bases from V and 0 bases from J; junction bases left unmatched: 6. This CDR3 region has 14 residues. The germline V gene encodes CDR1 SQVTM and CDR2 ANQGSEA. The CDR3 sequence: CSVQGGAANYGYTF. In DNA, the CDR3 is TGCAGCGTACAGGGGGGGGCAGCTAACTATGGCTACACCTTC.

The CDR3 is CAISASSGGPLQETQYF. The CDR3 region has the DNA TGTGCCATCAGTGCCTCTAGCGGGGGGCCCCTCCAAGAGACCCAGTACTTC. This chain joins TRBV10-3 and TRBJ2-5, with 11 bases aligning to TRBD2. Germline V lookup: CDR1 ENHRY, CDR2 SYGVKD. The CDR3 is made up of 17 amino acids. With 4 bases clipped from V and 1 base from J, the junction kept 8 bases outside the gene matches.

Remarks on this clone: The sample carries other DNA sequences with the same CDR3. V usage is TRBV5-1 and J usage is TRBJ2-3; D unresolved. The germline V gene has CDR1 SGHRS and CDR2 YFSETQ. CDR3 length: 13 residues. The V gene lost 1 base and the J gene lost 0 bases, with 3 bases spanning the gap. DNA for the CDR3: TGCGCCAGCAGCTTGACTAGCACAGATACGCAGTATTTT. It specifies CASSLTSTDTQYF.

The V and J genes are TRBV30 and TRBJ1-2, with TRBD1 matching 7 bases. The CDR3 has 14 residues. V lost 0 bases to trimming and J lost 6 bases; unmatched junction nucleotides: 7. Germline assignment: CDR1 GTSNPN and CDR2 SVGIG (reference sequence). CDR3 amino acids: CAWSVSRTGDGYTF. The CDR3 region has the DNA TGTGCCTGGAGTGTTTCCAGGACAGGTGATGGCTACACCTTC.

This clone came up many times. CDR3 coding DNA: TGTGCCAGCAGGGGGACAGGGAGGGACGGCTACACCTTC. Translating it yields CASRGTGRDGYTF. The gene calls are TRBV6-5 and TRBJ1-2, with 9 nucleotides matching TRBD1. The germline V gene has CDR1 MNHEY and CDR2 SVGAGI. The CDR3 is made up of 13 amino acids. Losses at the gene ends were 6 bases for V and 8 bases for J; bases not matched to a gene: 7.

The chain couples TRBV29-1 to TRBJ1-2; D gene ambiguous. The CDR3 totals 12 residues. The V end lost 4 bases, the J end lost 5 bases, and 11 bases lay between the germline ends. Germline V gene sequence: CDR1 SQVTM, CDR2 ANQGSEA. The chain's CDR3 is CSVAGAMYGYTF. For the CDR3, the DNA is TGCAGCGTTGCTGGCGCCATGTATGGCTACACCTTC.

The CDR3 DNA follows: TGTGCCAGCAGCATCCAGACAGGGCAGGACACTGAAGCTTTCTTT. This translates into CASSIQTGQDTEAFF. The V call is TRBV7-9, the J call TRBJ1-1; 7 bases are a match to TRBD1. Germline CDR1 and CDR2: SEHNR and FQNEAQ (reference sequence). V lost 5 bases and J lost 3; bases outside the gene matches: 9. CDR3 length: 15 amino acids.

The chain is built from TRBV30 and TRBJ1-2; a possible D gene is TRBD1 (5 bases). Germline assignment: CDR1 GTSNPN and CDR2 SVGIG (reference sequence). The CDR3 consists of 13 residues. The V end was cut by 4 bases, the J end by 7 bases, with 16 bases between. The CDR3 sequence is CAWNPPGRGGYTF. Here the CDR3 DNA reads TGTGCCTGGAATCCTCCGGGGCGGGGTGGCTACACCTTC.

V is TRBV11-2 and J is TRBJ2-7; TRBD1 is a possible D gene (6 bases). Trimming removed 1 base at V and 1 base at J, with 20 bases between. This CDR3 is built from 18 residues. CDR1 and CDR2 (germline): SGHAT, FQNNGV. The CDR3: CASSLALAGGRGSYEQYF. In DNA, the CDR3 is TGTGCCAGCAGCTTAGCACTCGCTGGGGGCAGAGGGTCCTACGAGCAGTACTTC.

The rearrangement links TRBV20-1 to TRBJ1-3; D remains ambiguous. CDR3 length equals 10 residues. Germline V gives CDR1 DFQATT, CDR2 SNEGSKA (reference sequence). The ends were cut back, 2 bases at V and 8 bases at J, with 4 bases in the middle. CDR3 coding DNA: TGCAGTGCTAGACTAGACACCATATATTTT. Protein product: CSARLDTIYF.

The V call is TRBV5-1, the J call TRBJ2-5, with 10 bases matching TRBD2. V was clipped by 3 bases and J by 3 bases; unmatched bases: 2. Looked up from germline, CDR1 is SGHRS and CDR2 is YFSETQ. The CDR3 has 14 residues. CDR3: CASSSGLAEETQYF. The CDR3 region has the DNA TGCGCCAGCAGCTCAGGACTAGCGGAAGAGACCCAGTACTTC.

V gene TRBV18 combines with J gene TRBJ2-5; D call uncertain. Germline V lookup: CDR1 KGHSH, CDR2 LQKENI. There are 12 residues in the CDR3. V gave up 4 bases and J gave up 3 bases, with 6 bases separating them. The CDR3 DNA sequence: TGTGCCAGCTCACGGGGTAAAGAGACCCAGTACTTC. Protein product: CASSRGKETQYF.

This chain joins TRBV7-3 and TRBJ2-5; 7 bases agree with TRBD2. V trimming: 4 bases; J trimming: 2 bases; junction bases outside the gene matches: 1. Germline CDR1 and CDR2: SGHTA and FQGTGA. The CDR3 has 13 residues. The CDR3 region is CASSSGLQETQYF. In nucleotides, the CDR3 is TGTGCCAGCAGCTCGGGACTACAAGAGACCCAGTACTTC.

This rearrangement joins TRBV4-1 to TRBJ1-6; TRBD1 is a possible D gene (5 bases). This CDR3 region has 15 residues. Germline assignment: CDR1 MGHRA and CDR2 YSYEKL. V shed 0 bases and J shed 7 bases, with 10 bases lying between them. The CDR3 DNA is TGCGCCAGCAGCCAAGATCAGGGCCGGAATTCACCCCTCCACTTT. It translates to CASSQDQGRNSPLHF.